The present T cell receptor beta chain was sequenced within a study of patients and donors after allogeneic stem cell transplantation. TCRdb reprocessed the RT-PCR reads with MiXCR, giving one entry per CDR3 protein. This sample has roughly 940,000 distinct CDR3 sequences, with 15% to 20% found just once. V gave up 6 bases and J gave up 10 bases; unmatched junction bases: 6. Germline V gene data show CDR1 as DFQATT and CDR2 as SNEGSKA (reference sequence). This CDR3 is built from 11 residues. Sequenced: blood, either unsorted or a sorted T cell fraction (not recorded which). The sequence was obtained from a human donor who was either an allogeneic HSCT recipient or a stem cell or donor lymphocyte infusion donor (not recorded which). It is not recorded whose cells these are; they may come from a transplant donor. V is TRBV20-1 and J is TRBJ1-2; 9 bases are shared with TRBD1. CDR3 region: CSARDRVAYTF. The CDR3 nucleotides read TGCAGTGCCCGGGACAGGGTAGCCTACACCTTC.